These 26 T cell receptor beta chains were sequenced from one sample in a study of blood T cell repertoires in COVID-19. Sequencing used immunoSEQ multiplex PCR; TCRdb keeps in-frame clones, though not all of them. The sample contains some 150,000 clones, more than 80% of which appear only once. What was sequenced was PBMCs or T cells enriched from blood (not recorded which). The source is a man between 50 and 59 years old who had recovered from COVID-19.

This CDR3 reads CASRRSGQGFPEAFF. For the CDR3, the DNA is TGTGCCAGTAGGAGGTCGGGACAGGGGTTCCCTGAAGCTTTCTTT. The chain uses TRBV19 and TRBJ1-1, with TRBD1 matching 10 bases. Germline CDR1 LNHDA, CDR2 SQIVND (reference sequence). V gave up 6 bases and J gave up 6 bases; unmatched junction bases: 10. The CDR3 sequence is 15 residues long.

This chain connects TRBV5-6 to TRBJ1-1; D gene ambiguous. Germline V gene sequence: CDR1 SGHDT, CDR2 YYEEEE. The CDR3 consists of 15 residues. Trimming stripped 0 bases from V and 5 bases from J, with 14 bases between. In DNA form, the CDR3 reads TGTGCCAGCAGCTTGGGAGGTATTGGCGATACTGAAGCTTTCTTT. Its protein is CASSLGGIGDTEAFF.

The chain is built from TRBV14 and TRBJ1-2, with D tentatively TRBD1 (5 bases). Trimming pared 3 bases from V and 1 base from J, leaving 18 bases between. CDR1 SGHDN and CDR2 FVKESK come from the germline V gene. The CDR3 totals 17 residues. The CDR3: CASSHVSQGGDNYGYTF. As DNA, the CDR3 is TGTGCCAGCAGCCACGTATCCCAGGGAGGGGATAACTATGGCTACACCTTC. Full variable domain (missing parts from reference TRBV14 and TRBJ1-2): EAGVTQFPSHSVIEKGQTVTLRCDPISGHDNLYWYRRVMGKEIKFLLHFVKESKQDESGMPNNRFLAERTGGTYSTLKVQPAELEDSGVYFCASSHVSQGGDNYGYTFGSGTRLTVV.

V usage is TRBV7-9 and J usage is TRBJ2-3; 11 nucleotides agree with TRBD1. Trimming at V came to 5 bases and at J to 6 bases, leaving 13 bases not matched to a gene. The CDR3 is 17 amino acids. CDR1 is SEHNR, CDR2 FQNEAQ, per germline (reference sequence). Here the CDR3 reads CASSAPRTGGRRDTQYF. CDR3 in DNA: TGTGCCAGCAGCGCCCCCAGGACAGGGGGCCGGAGGGATACGCAGTATTTT. The whole variable domain, filled in from reference TRBV7-9 and TRBJ2-3, reads DTGVSQNPRHKITKRGQNVTFRCDPISEHNRLYWYRQTLGQGPEFLTYFQNEAQLEKSRLLSDRFSAERPKGSFSTLEIQRTEQGDSAMYLCASSAPRTGGRRDTQYFGPGTRLTVL.

The chain has TRBV18 and TRBJ2-7; 16 positions agree with TRBD2. CDR3 length: 15 residues. CDR1 is KGHSH, CDR2 LQKENI, per germline. After removal of 3 bases from V and 4 bases from J, the junction contained 0 bases not matched to a gene. The CDR3 reads CASSPGLAGGYEQYF. The CDR3 nucleotides are TGTGCCAGCTCACCGGGACTAGCGGGAGGGTACGAGCAGTACTTC.

The chain is built from TRBV6-5 and TRBJ2-7, with TRBD2 identical over 9 bases. The CDR3 is made up of 14 amino acids. Germline-derived CDR1 and CDR2 are MNHEY and SVGAGI. The trim removed 8 bases at V and 6 bases at J, leaving 11 bases unmatched. The CDR3 region is CASASGSGSPEQYF. CDR3 nucleotide sequence: TGTGCCAGCGCCTCGGGTAGCGGGAGCCCCGAGCAGTACTTC.

The rearrangement uses TRBV18 and TRBJ2-5; weak D call: TRBD1 (7 bases). Germline V gene lookup returns CDR1 KGHSH and CDR2 LQKENI. The V gene lost 2 bases and the J gene lost 6 bases, with 13 bases spanning the gap. The CDR3 consists of 14 residues. CDR3 DNA sequence: TGTGCCAGCTCACCAGGAGGGGGCCTGAAGACCCAGTACTTC. Protein sequence: CASSPGGGLKTQYF.

V and J are TRBV4-1 and TRBJ2-1; the D gene is possibly TRBD2 (6 bases). Trimming removed 0 bases at V and 8 bases at J, with 17 bases between. CDR3 size: 16 residues. The germline V gene has CDR1 MGHRA and CDR2 YSYEKL. CDR3 sequence (DNA): TGCGCCAGCAGCCAAGATGTGTTAGCGGAGGATGATGAGCAGTTCTTC. Amino acids: CASSQDVLAEDDEQFF.

This chain links TRBV20-1 with TRBJ1-2; the D is unclear. CDR1 and CDR2 from the germline V gene are DFQATT and SNEGSKA (reference sequence). V was trimmed by 8 bases and J by 4 bases, leaving 11 bases between them. This CDR3 contains 11 residues. DNA for the CDR3: TGCAGTCCCCCGGCGGTCTATGGCTACACCTTC. Translating it yields CSPPAVYGYTF.

The genes are TRBV6-6 and TRBJ2-3, with 16 bases aligning to TRBD2. Losses at the gene ends were 11 bases for V and 0 bases for J; bases not matched to a gene: 5. This CDR3 is 16 amino acids long. Germline values: CDR1 MNHNY, CDR2 SVGAGI (reference sequence). Written as DNA, the CDR3 is TGTGCCGCCGGGACTAGCGGGAGGGCCAGCACAGATACGCAGTATTTT. Translating gives CAAGTSGRASTDTQYF.

The J gene is TRBJ1-5, the V gene TRBV30; no clear D. The CDR3 has 14 residues. The V end was cut by 1 base, the J end by 0 bases, with 7 bases between. From germline, CDR1 is GTSNPN and CDR2 SVGIG (reference sequence). The CDR3 coding sequence is TGTGCCTGGAGTGGAGCTTATAGCAATCAGCCCCAGCATTTT. Translation gives CAWSGAYSNQPQHF. Combining the CDR3 with reference TRBV30 and TRBJ1-5 gives the whole variable domain SQTIHQWPATLVQPVGSPLSLECTVEGTSNPNLYWYRQAAGRGLQLLFYSVGIGQISSEVPQNLSASRPQDRQFILSSKKLLLSDSGFYLCAWSGAYSNQPQHFGDGTRLSIL.

The rearrangement joins TRBV28 to TRBJ2-4; TRBD2 agrees at 15 bases. Trimming at V came to 5 bases and at J to 1 base, leaving 3 bases not matched to a gene. The germline CDR1 and CDR2 sequences are MDHEN and SYDVKM. CDR3 size: 17 residues. The CDR3 DNA reads TGTGCCAGCAGTGGGACTAGCGGGGGGTTGGCCAAAAACATTCAGTACTTC. Translating gives CASSGTSGGLAKNIQYF.

This chain connects TRBV7-9 to TRBJ1-1, with D maybe TRBD1 (6 bases). Deletions cut 5 bases from V and 3 bases from J, with 7 bases between. This CDR3 region has 12 residues. Germline CDR1 reads SEHNR; CDR2 reads FQNEAQ (reference sequence). The CDR3 protein is CASSRTDTEAFF. The CDR3 DNA follows: TGTGCCAGCAGCCGGACAGACACTGAAGCTTTCTTT. The whole variable domain, remainder taken from reference TRBV7-9 and TRBJ1-1, is DTGVSQNPRHKITKRGQNVTFRCDPISEHNRLYWYRQTLGQGPEFLTYFQNEAQLEKSRLLSDRFSAERPKGSFSTLEIQRTEQGDSAMYLCASSRTDTEAFFGQGTRLTVV.

This clone was observed a handful of times. This chain links TRBV5-6 with TRBJ1-1; D not certain. The V and J ends lost 7 bases and 10 bases respectively, with 5 bases between them. The germline CDR1 and CDR2 sequences are SGHDT and YYEEEE. The CDR3 runs 8 residues. The CDR3 DNA reads as TGTGCCAGCTCGGGAGCTTTCTTT. Amino acids: CASSGAFF.

The rearrangement links TRBV4-3 to TRBJ1-5; D unresolved. The CDR3 spans 15 residues. The V and J ends lost 0 bases and 7 bases respectively, with 13 bases between them. CDR1 and CDR2 (germline): LGHNA, YSLEER. The CDR3 reads CASSQDRAGDQPQHF. The DNA of the CDR3 is TGCGCCAGCAGCCAAGATAGGGCGGGAGACCAGCCCCAGCATTTT.

V gene TRBV28 combines with J gene TRBJ1-2; 9 bases line up with TRBD1. The CDR3 consists of 14 residues. With V trimmed by 3 bases and J by 4 bases, 3 bases remained unmatched. Germline lookup yields CDR1 MDHEN and CDR2 SYDVKM. The DNA for the CDR3 is TGTGCCAGCAGTTTGGACAGGGGAACCTATGGCTACACCTTC. It yields the protein CASSLDRGTYGYTF.

This clone was observed once. CDR3 region: CASSIYREHEQFF. The CDR3 DNA sequence: TGTGCCAGTAGTATTTACAGGGAACATGAGCAGTTCTTC. The chain has TRBV19 and TRBJ2-1, with D perhaps matching TRBD1 (6 bases). The CDR3 sequence is 13 residues long. Germline values: CDR1 LNHDA, CDR2 SQIVND (reference sequence). V was pared by 3 bases and J by 8 bases, with 11 bases between.

CDR3 residues: CASSLRGWGRNEQFF. CDR3 DNA: TGTGCCAGCAGTTTAAGAGGGTGGGGGCGCAATGAGCAGTTCTTC. This rearrangement joins TRBV28 to TRBJ2-1, with TRBD1 as a possible D gene (6 bases). CDR1 is MDHEN, CDR2 SYDVKM, per germline. The V end was cut by 2 bases, the J end by 6 bases, with 14 bases between. The CDR3 totals 15 residues.

The chain uses TRBV6-1 and TRBJ1-5, with D possibly matching TRBD1 (5 bases). V was shortened by 4 bases and J by 2 bases, with 15 bases between the two germline ends. Germline loops: CDR1 MNHNS, CDR2 SASEGT. The CDR3 runs to 16 residues. The CDR3 sequence: CASSGGRRGRNQPQHF. In DNA form, the CDR3 reads TGTGCCAGCAGTGGGGGAAGGAGGGGCCGCAATCAGCCCCAGCATTTT.

J is TRBJ2-2 and V is TRBV2, with a possible D match to TRBD1 (6 bases). The CDR3 extends over 15 amino acids. With 7 bases removed from V and 2 bases from J, the gap between germline ends came to 14 bases. In germline, CDR1 is SNHLY, CDR2 FYNNEI. The CDR3 nucleotides are TGTGCCAGCAACCCCATGGGACACAACACCGGGGAGCTGTTTTTT. This gives the protein CASNPMGHNTGELFF.

CDR3 region: CASSQNIPGNTGELFF. CDR3 coding DNA: TGCGCCAGCAGCCAAAATATACCAGGGAACACCGGGGAGCTGTTTTTT. V gene TRBV4-3 combines with J gene TRBJ2-2, with D unclear. Trimming cost V 2 bases and J 1 base, with 11 bases left between them. The germline V gene encodes CDR1 LGHNA and CDR2 YSLEER. The CDR3 totals 16 residues.

This chain links TRBV5-1 with TRBJ2-5; 11 bases fit TRBD2. Germline V gene data show CDR1 as SGHRS and CDR2 as YFSETQ. This CDR3 has 15 residues. V lost 4 bases and J lost 4; bases outside the gene matches: 6. The CDR3 loop reads CASSDGLAGGETQYF. The CDR3 DNA follows: TGCGCCAGCAGCGACGGACTAGCGGGCGGAGAGACCCAGTACTTC.

There are a few counts of this clone. The V gene is TRBV6-2 or TRBV6-3, the J gene TRBJ1-1, with D perhaps matching TRBD1 (5 bases). Trimming stripped 0 bases from V and 5 bases from J, with 7 bases between. Germline assignment: CDR1 MNHEY and CDR2 SVGEGT. The CDR3 length is 13 residues. The chain's CDR3 is CASSYSGGTEAFF. CDR3 nucleotide sequence: TGTGCCAGCAGTTACTCCGGGGGGACTGAAGCTTTCTTT.

The V and J genes are TRBV11-2 and TRBJ1-2; tentatively, D is TRBD1 (5 bases). Germline CDR1 and CDR2: SGHAT and FQNNGV. V gave up 0 bases and J gave up 8 bases, with 10 bases separating them. This CDR3 is built from 13 residues. CDR3 in DNA: TGTGCCAGCAGCTTAGACAGGGCTGGGGGCTACACCTTC. Translating it yields CASSLDRAGGYTF.

The chain recombines TRBV14 with TRBJ2-3, with D possibly matching TRBD1 (5 bases). The V gene's germline CDR1 is SGHDN and CDR2 FVKESK. This CDR3 is built from 13 residues. Between the trimmed V and J ends, which lost 4 bases and 4 bases, there was a span of 9 bases. CDR3 DNA: TGTGCCAGCAGCCGTAACAGGCCAGATACGCAGTATTTT. This codes for CASSRNRPDTQYF.

The chain couples TRBV11-2 to TRBJ1-1; TRBD1 might be the D (6 bases). In germline, CDR1 is SGHAT, CDR2 FQNNGV. The CDR3 covers 15 residues. V was shortened by 1 base and J by 3 bases, with 12 bases between the two germline ends. CDR3 region: CASSLGWGLHTEAFF. In DNA form, the CDR3 reads TGTGCCAGCAGCTTAGGTTGGGGGCTGCACACTGAAGCTTTCTTT.